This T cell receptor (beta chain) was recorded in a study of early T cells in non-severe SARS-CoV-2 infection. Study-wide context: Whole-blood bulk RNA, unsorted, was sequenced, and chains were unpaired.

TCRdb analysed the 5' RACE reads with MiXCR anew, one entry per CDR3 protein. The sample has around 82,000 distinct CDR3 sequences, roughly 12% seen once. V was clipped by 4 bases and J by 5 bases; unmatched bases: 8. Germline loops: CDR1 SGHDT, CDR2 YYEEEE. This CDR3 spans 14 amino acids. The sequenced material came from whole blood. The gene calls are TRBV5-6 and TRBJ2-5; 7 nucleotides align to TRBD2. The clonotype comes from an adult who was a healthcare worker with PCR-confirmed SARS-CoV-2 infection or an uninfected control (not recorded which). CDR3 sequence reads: CASSPGEGSETQYF. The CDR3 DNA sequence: TGTGCCAGCAGCCCCGGGGAGGGGTCTGAGACCCAGTACTTC.